This record concerns one T cell receptor beta chain sequence. Its antigen is undetermined. The data were produced by immunoSEQ multiplex PCR, yet TCRdb's version contains in-frame clones alone and is incomplete. The repertoire holds 350,000 to 400,000 clones, more than 85% seen once, with approximately 3.7% in the top ten. This specimen belongs to a study of Ad26.COV2.S vaccination and SARS-CoV-2 variants. Study results and limitations: People who got the vaccine or the placebo had similar non-spike TCR breadth.

The treatment was: about 20 received Ad26.COV2.S at low or high dose, single or two shots; about five received placebo; per-sample allocation not given. At day 63 after the first vaccine or placebo injection, samples were drawn. The shot given was an Ad26 vector that makes Wuhan-strain SARS-CoV-2 spike. This CDR3 contains 13 residues. The V gene's germline CDR1 is LNHDA and CDR2 SQIVND (reference sequence). With 9 bases clipped from V and 4 bases from J, the junction kept 5 bases outside the gene matches. The starting material was peripheral blood, obtained in a trial of Ad26.COV2.S vaccine versus placebo. This clonotype originated in a person between 18 and 65 years old who received the Ad26.COV2.S COVID-19 vaccine or a placebo. The V and J genes are TRBV19 and TRBJ1-3; 8 nucleotides line up with TRBD1. CDR3 residues: CASGQGPGNTIYF. The CDR3, as DNA: TGTGCCAGCGGACAGGGACCCGGAAACACCATATATTTT.